This entry lists 17 T cell receptor beta chains sequenced from one sample in a study of T cells in Graves' hyperthyroidism and ophthalmopathy. Using RNA transcripts as the source, TCR beta CDR3 regions were amplified. The HTBI set primed first-round TCR CDR3 RT-PCR. TCRdb independently ran MiXCR on the multiplex PCR reads; one entry per CDR3 protein. This sample carries 500,000 to 650,000 distinct CDR3 sequences, 40% to 55% of them seen once, and the ten largest clones take 44%. The sample was peripheral blood or thyroid tissue (not recorded which). These receptors were obtained from an adult woman with Graves' disease, either hyperthyroidism or ophthalmopathy (not recorded which).

This clonotype was counted at least ten times. This chain joins TRBV9 and TRBJ2-2; D gene ambiguous. The CDR3 runs 15 residues. CDR1 SGDLS and CDR2 YYNGEE come from the germline V gene. The V gene lost 0 bases and the J gene lost 6 bases, with 12 bases spanning the gap. The CDR3 DNA reads TGTGCCAGCAGCGTAGGATTAGTGACTGCCGGGGAGCTGTTTTTT. It yields the protein CASSVGLVTAGELFF.

The chain couples TRBV7-2 to TRBJ1-2; D might be TRBD1 (6 bases). The CDR3 spans 16 residues. Germline V CDR1 and CDR2: SGHTA, FQGNSA. Trimming cost V 5 bases and J 8 bases, with 24 bases left between them. The CDR3 bases are TGTGCCAGCAGCGGACAAACAGGGCTCCTCGAAGAGGGCTACACCTTC. Its translation: CASSGQTGLLEEGYTF.

The rearrangement uses TRBV6-1 and TRBJ1-3; D ambiguous. Germline V gene data show CDR1 as MNHNS and CDR2 as SASEGT. Trimming took 1 base from V and 4 from J, leaving 14 bases between them. The CDR3 is 16 amino acids. The CDR3 loop is CASSEERGFRGNTIYF. The CDR3 nucleotides read TGTGCCAGCAGTGAAGAGAGAGGGTTTAGGGGAAACACCATATATTTT.

The chain employs TRBV25-1 and TRBJ1-2; TRBD1 matches 8 bases. Germline values: CDR1 MGHDK, CDR2 SYGVNS. The CDR3 is made up of 15 amino acids. V lost 1 base, J lost 5 bases, and 6 bases stayed unmatched. The CDR3, as DNA: TGTGCCAGCAGTGAATGGGGACAGGTTCGTTATGGCTACACCTTC. As protein: CASSEWGQVRYGYTF.

The J gene is TRBJ1-1, the V gene TRBV10-1; TRBD1 matches 7 bases. V dropped 3 bases and J dropped 3; count of bases not matched to a gene: 1. The CDR3 has 13 amino acids. The germline V gene has CDR1 WNHNN and CDR2 SYGVQD (reference sequence). As DNA, the CDR3 is TGCGCCAGCAGTGAAGGGGGCTACACTGAAGCTTTCTTT. Translating gives CASSEGGYTEAFF.

Ten or more counts support this clonotype. This chain links TRBV27 with TRBJ1-5; 7 bases match TRBD1. V lost 4 bases and J lost 5; bases outside the gene matches: 5. Per the germline V gene, CDR1 is MNHEY and CDR2 is SMNVEV (reference sequence). The CDR3 contains 14 residues. The chain's CDR3 is CASSYRGFDQPQHF. The CDR3 DNA sequence: TGTGCCAGCAGTTACAGGGGATTCGATCAGCCCCAGCATTTT.

The chain carries TRBV28 and TRBJ1-2, with unresolved D. V shed 4 bases and J shed 0 bases, with 9 bases lying between them. This CDR3 is built from 14 residues. From germline, CDR1 is MDHEN and CDR2 SYDVKM. The DNA for the CDR3 is TGTGCCAGCAGTTCACCCCTGACTAACTATGGCTACACCTTC. Its translation is CASSSPLTNYGYTF.

This clonotype was detected only a few times. The chain combines TRBV7-9 with TRBJ2-3; D unresolved. The germline V gene has CDR1 SEHNR and CDR2 FQNEAQ (reference sequence). Trimming left V 5 bases short and J 3 bases short, with 12 bases between. This CDR3 is 14 amino acids long. CDR3 protein: CASSLAGRTDTQYF. CDR3 DNA: TGTGCCAGCAGCCTCGCCGGAAGGACAGATACGCAGTATTTT.

As to this clonotype: The junction and the germline gene differ at one end; a read error may be behind it. The rearrangement links TRBV10-3 to TRBJ1-5, with D tentatively TRBD1 (5 bases). Germline V gives CDR1 ENHRY, CDR2 SYGVKD. The CDR3 totals 15 residues. The CDR3 nucleotides read TGTGCCAGCAGTGACGGGGGGGGAGGCAATCAGCCCCAGCATTTT. Translation gives CASSDGGGGNQPQHF.

V is TRBV7-2 and J is TRBJ2-5; D is possibly TRBD1 (6 bases). The CDR3 sequence is 16 residues long. The V end was cut by 3 bases, the J end by 4 bases, with 18 bases between. Germline values: CDR1 SGHTA, CDR2 FQGNSA. CDR3 region: CASSFGRTVPGETQYF. In DNA form, the CDR3 reads TGTGCCAGCAGCTTCGGTCGGACAGTTCCGGGAGAGACCCAGTACTTC.

The CDR3, as DNA: TGTGCCAGCAGTCGACAGGGCTATCCACCCGATTCACCCCTCCACTTT. Its protein is CASSRQGYPPDSPLHF. The gene calls are TRBV6-4 and TRBJ1-6, with 7 positions matching TRBD1. Germline V CDR1 and CDR2: MRHNA, SNTAGT. V gave up 5 bases and J gave up 8 bases; unmatched junction bases: 12. This CDR3 has 16 amino acids.

The CDR3 reads CAISESGTADGYTF. The CDR3 bases are TGTGCCATCAGTGAGTCGGGGACAGCCGATGGCTACACCTTC. The chain has TRBV10-3 and TRBJ1-2, with 7 positions matching TRBD1. The CDR3 has 14 residues. Germline assignment: CDR1 ENHRY and CDR2 SYGVKD. V was clipped by 0 bases and J by 6 bases; unmatched bases: 4.

V is TRBV7-2 and J is TRBJ1-5; D may be TRBD1 (6 bases). CDR1 is SGHTA, CDR2 FQGNSA, per germline. Trimming cost V 3 bases and J 5 bases, with 14 bases left between them. This CDR3 region has 15 residues. The DNA for the CDR3 is TGTGCCAGCAGCTTGGACAGCACGACGTATCAGCCCCAGCATTTT. Its translation is CASSLDSTTYQPQHF.

The rearrangement uses TRBV10-2 and TRBJ1-5, with TRBD1 matching 8 bases. Looked up from germline, CDR1 is WSHSY and CDR2 is SAAADI. CDR3 length equals 15 residues. Trimming at V came to 6 bases and at J to 4 bases, leaving 8 bases not matched to a gene. CDR3 nucleotides: TGCGCCAGCAGCCCGGGACAGGACTTAAATCAGCCCCAGCATTTT. Translation gives CASSPGQDLNQPQHF.

The chain links TRBV2 to TRBJ2-7; TRBD1 agrees at 10 bases. Germline CDR1 SNHLY, CDR2 FYNNEI. The CDR3 length is 11 residues. J lost 5 bases, V lost 10 bases, and 2 bases had no gene match. CDR3 loop: CATDRGHEQYF. CDR3 bases: TGTGCCACAGACAGGGGGCACGAGCAGTACTTC.

This clonotype was seen only a few times. This chain connects TRBV2 to TRBJ2-5; possible D gene TRBD2, 5 bases. V was cut by 4 bases and J by 5 bases, with 8 bases left in between. Germline V gene lookup returns CDR1 SNHLY and CDR2 FYNNEI. This CDR3 has 12 residues. In nucleotides, the CDR3 is TGTGCCAGCAGTGGAGGGAGTGAGACCCAGTACTTC. Amino acids: CASSGGSETQYF.

The V call is TRBV5-1, the J call TRBJ2-7; D might be TRBD2 (5 bases). This CDR3 comprises 14 residues. Trimming pared 0 bases from V and 3 bases from J, leaving 10 bases between. The germline gives CDR1 SGHRS, CDR2 YFSETQ. The CDR3 DNA reads TGCGCCAGCAGCTTGGGATCAGCGGACTACGAGCAGTACTTC. Protein: CASSLGSADYEQYF.